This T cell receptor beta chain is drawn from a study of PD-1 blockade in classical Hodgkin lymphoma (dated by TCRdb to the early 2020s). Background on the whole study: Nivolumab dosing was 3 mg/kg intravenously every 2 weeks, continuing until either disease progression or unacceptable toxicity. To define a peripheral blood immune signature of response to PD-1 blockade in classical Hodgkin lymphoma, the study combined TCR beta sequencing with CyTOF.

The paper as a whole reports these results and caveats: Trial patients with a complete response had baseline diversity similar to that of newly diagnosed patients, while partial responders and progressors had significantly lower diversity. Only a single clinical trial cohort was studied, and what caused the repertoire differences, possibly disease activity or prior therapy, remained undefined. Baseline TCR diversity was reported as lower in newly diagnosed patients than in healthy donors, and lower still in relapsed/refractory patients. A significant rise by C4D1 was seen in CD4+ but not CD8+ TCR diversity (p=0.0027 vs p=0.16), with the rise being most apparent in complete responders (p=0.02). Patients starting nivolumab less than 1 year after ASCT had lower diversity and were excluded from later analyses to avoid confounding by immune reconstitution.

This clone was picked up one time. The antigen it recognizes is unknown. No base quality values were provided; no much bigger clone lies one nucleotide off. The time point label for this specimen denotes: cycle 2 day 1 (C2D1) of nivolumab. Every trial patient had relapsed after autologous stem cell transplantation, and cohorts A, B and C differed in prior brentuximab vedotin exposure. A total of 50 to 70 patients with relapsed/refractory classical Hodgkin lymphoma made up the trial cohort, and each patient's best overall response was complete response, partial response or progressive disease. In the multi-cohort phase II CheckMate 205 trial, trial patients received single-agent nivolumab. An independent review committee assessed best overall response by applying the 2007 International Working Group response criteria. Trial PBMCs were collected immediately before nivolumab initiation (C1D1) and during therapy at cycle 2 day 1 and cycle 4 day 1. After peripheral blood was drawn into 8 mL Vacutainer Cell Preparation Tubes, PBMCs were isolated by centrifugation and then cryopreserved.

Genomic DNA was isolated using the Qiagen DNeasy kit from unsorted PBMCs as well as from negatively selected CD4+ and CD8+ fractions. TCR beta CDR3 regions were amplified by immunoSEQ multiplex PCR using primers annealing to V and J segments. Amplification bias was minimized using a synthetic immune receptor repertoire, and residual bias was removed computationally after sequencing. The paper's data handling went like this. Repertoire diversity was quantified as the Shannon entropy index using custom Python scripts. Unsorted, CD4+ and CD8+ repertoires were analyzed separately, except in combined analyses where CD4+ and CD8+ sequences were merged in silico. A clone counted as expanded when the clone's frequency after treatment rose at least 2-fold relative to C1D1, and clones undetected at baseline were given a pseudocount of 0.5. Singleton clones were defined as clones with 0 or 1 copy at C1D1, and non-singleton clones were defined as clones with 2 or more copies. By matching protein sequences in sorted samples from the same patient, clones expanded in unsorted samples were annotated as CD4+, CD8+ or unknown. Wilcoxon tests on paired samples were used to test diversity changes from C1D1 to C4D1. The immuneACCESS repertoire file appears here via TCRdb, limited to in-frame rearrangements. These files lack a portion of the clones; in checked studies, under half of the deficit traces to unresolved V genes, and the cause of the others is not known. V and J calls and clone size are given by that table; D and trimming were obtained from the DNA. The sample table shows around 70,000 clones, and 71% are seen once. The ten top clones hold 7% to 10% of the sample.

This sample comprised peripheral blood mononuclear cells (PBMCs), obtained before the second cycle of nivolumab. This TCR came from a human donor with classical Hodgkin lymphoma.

The CDR3 region reads CASSLTWVTEAFF. The DNA reads as follows: TGTGCCAGCAGCCTAACGTGGGTAACTGAAGCTTTCTTT. The chain joins TRBV14 to TRBJ1-1; the D gene lacks a confident call. From the cysteine up to the phenylalanine, the CDR3 has a length of 13 residues. The kept DNA is CDR3 alone, 39 bases in frame from the first base. For CDR1 and CDR2, the germline V gene lists SGHDN and FVKESK. Trimming takes 4 bases from V and 5 bases from J, and the germline ends sit 11 bases apart. The reference TRBV14 and TRBJ1-1 proteins fill in what lies around the CDR3, so the full variable domain reads EAGVTQFPSHSVIEKGQTVTLRCDPISGHDNLYWYRRVMGKEIKFLLHFVKESKQDESGMPNNRFLAERTGGTYSTLKVQPAELEDSGVYFCASSLTWVTEAFFGQGTRLTVV.